What follows are 24 T cell receptor beta chains derived from one specimen sequenced in a study of cytomegalovirus exposure and HLA in healthy donors. Method: immunoSEQ multiplex PCR; TCRdb's copy keeps in-frame clones and lacks some. The profile shows over 250,000 clones, 75% to 90% of them singletons. The sample consisted of PBMCs. The source of these receptors is a woman aged 25 to 45 in good health and CMV-seropositive.

This chain links TRBV29-1 with TRBJ1-5; 7 bases align to TRBD1. V dropped 8 bases and J dropped 5; count of bases not matched to a gene: 12. CDR3 length equals 14 residues. Germline V lookup: CDR1 SQVTM, CDR2 ANQGSEA. The CDR3 here is CSSWTGRSDQPQHF. DNA for the CDR3: TGCAGCTCCTGGACAGGTCGAAGCGATCAGCCCCAGCATTTT.

The chain joins TRBV27 to TRBJ2-5; possibly TRBD1 for D (6 bases). Trimming cost V 6 bases and J 4 bases, with 12 bases left between them. The CDR3 totals 13 residues. Germline lookup yields CDR1 MNHEY and CDR2 SMNVEV (reference sequence). CDR3 region: CASSRWGPETQYF. CDR3 sequence (DNA): TGTGCCAGCAGCAGGTGGGGGCCAGAGACCCAGTACTTC.

This chain uses TRBV5-1 with TRBJ2-2; perhaps TRBD1 as D (5 bases). Germline loops: CDR1 SGHRS, CDR2 YFSETQ. V lost 0 bases, J lost 2 bases, and 14 bases lay in between. The CDR3 consists of 17 residues. CDR3 residues: CASSLAAGLSNTGELFF. The CDR3 nucleotides read TGCGCCAGCAGCTTGGCTGCAGGGCTTTCCAACACCGGGGAGCTGTTTTTT.

The V and J genes are TRBV27 and TRBJ1-5; D uncertain. In germline, CDR1 is MNHEY, CDR2 SMNVEV (reference sequence). There are 14 residues in the CDR3. V was clipped by 2 bases and J by 7 bases, with 12 bases between them. This CDR3 is CASSLGRLGQPQHF. CDR3 sequence (DNA): TGTGCCAGCAGTTTAGGTCGTTTAGGGCAGCCCCAGCATTTT.

The count of this clone is one. The chain combines TRBV7-9 with TRBJ1-1; D is possibly TRBD1 (5 bases). Germline CDR1 SEHNR, CDR2 FQNEAQ (reference sequence). The CDR3 extends over 14 amino acids. The V end was cut by 6 bases, the J end by 3 bases, with 14 bases between. The CDR3 loop reads CASRNWGRDTEAFF. CDR3 sequence (DNA): TGTGCCAGCAGAAATTGGGGCAGGGACACTGAAGCTTTCTTT.

V gene TRBV9 combines with J gene TRBJ2-3; 10 bases are a match to TRBD2. Germline-derived CDR1 and CDR2 are SGDLS and YYNGEE. The junction had 5 bases not matched to a gene; V was cut back by 1 base and J by 0 bases. This CDR3 spans 17 amino acids. CDR3 loop: CASSVPQRGGSTDTQYF. CDR3 DNA: TGTGCCAGCAGCGTACCCCAGCGGGGGGGGAGCACAGATACGCAGTATTTT.

This chain links TRBV7-8 with TRBJ2-7; D not resolved. Trimming took 1 base from V and 2 from J, leaving 9 bases between them. In germline, CDR1 is SGHVS, CDR2 FQNEAQ. There are 14 residues in the CDR3. The CDR3 loop is CASSLESTAYEQYF. The CDR3 DNA follows: TGTGCCAGCAGCTTAGAATCCACTGCCTACGAGCAGTACTTC.

V and J are TRBV6-6 and TRBJ1-3; D not certain. Germline lookup yields CDR1 MNHNY and CDR2 SVGAGI (reference sequence). This CDR3 has 15 residues. Trimming took 4 bases from V and 2 from J, leaving 12 bases between them. CDR3: CASSSRAQTGNTIYF. The CDR3, as DNA: TGTGCCAGCAGTTCCAGAGCCCAGACTGGAAACACCATATATTTT.

The chain couples TRBV30 to TRBJ2-7; D ambiguous. V was trimmed by 4 bases and J by 1 base, leaving 11 bases between them. This CDR3 is built from 13 residues. Per germline, CDR1 GTSNPN and CDR2 SVGIG (reference sequence). CDR3: CAWIRVQSYEQYF. Here the CDR3 DNA reads TGTGCCTGGATCCGGGTGCAATCCTACGAGCAGTACTTC.

This rearrangement joins TRBV7-2 to TRBJ2-7; D gene unclear. CDR1 is SGHTA and CDR2 is FQGNSA in the germline V gene. The CDR3 has 11 amino acids. Deletions cut 2 bases from V and 7 bases from J, with 6 bases between. The DNA of the CDR3 is TGTGCCAGCAGCTTACATCGGGAGCAGTACTTC. Translated, it gives CASSLHREQYF.

The chain couples TRBV27 to TRBJ2-3; 7 positions match TRBD2. This CDR3 comprises 16 residues. V trimming: 3 bases; J trimming: 2 bases; junction bases outside the gene matches: 8. The germline CDR1 and CDR2 sequences are MNHEY and SMNVEV (reference sequence). The CDR3 DNA follows: TGTGCCAGCAGTTTGACTAGCCGAACCAACACAGATACGCAGTATTTT. Residues: CASSLTSRTNTDTQYF.

The J gene is TRBJ2-7, the V gene TRBV6-1; 11 bases map to TRBD1. The trim removed 6 bases at V and 5 bases at J, leaving 3 bases unmatched. The CDR3 runs to 13 residues. CDR1 MNHNS and CDR2 SASEGT come from the germline V gene. CDR3 nucleotide sequence: TGTGCCAGCAGGGACAGGGGGCAACACGAGCAGTACTTC. This translates into CASRDRGQHEQYF.

The V and J genes are TRBV25-1 and TRBJ2-3; D remains ambiguous. V was shortened by 5 bases and J by 0 bases, with 9 bases between the two germline ends. This CDR3 has 14 amino acids. The germline CDR1 and CDR2 sequences are MGHDK and SYGVNS. CDR3 nucleotides: TGTGCCAGCAGTCTAACCACTAGCACAGATACGCAGTATTTT. This encodes CASSLTTSTDTQYF.

The chain uses TRBV30 and TRBJ1-3; no firm D call. Trimming left V 1 base short and J 0 bases short, with 7 bases between. Germline V gene sequence: CDR1 GTSNPN, CDR2 SVGIG (reference sequence). The CDR3 runs 14 residues. CDR3: CAWSGPNSGNTIYF. In DNA form, the CDR3 reads TGTGCCTGGAGTGGACCGAACTCTGGAAACACCATATATTTT.

This clone was observed a handful of times. This chain uses TRBV7-8 with TRBJ2-3, with D tentatively TRBD1 or TRBD2 (5 bases each). The CDR3 sequence is 12 residues long. V lost 2 bases, J lost 8 bases, and 8 bases lay in between. Germline loops: CDR1 SGHVS, CDR2 FQNEAQ. CDR3 loop: CASSLKRGTQYF. DNA of the CDR3: TGTGCCAGCAGCTTAAAGAGGGGTACGCAGTATTTT. Together with reference TRBV7-8 and TRBJ2-3, the CDR3 gives the full variable domain: GAGVSQSPRYKVAKRGQDVALRCDPISGHVSLFWYQQALGQGPEFLTYFQNEAQLDKSGLPSDRFFAERPEGSVSTLKIQRTQQEDSAVYLCASSLKRGTQYFGPGTRLTVL.

This sequence joins TRBV9 and TRBJ2-7; D is perhaps TRBD1 (6 bases). The germline V gene encodes CDR1 SGDLS and CDR2 YYNGEE. The V and J ends lost 0 bases and 5 bases respectively, with 12 bases between them. The CDR3 is 14 residues long. The CDR3 coding sequence is TGTGCCAGCAGCGTAGACTCCAGGGGCCACGAGCAGTACTTC. Its protein product is CASSVDSRGHEQYF.

Only one count was recorded for this clone. The chain is built from TRBV7-2 and TRBJ2-7; 8 bases line up with TRBD1. The junction had 12 bases not matched to a gene; V was cut back by 5 bases and J by 3 bases. This CDR3 spans 16 amino acids. CDR1 SGHTA and CDR2 FQGNSA come from the germline V gene. CDR3 residues: CASSRRDRSLLYEQYF. CDR3 nucleotide sequence: TGTGCCAGCAGCCGCAGGGACAGGAGCCTACTCTACGAGCAGTACTTC.

The chain is built from TRBV27 and TRBJ1-4; 10 nucleotides agree with TRBD1. The trim removed 5 bases at V and 4 bases at J, leaving 4 bases unmatched. The V gene's germline CDR1 is MNHEY and CDR2 SMNVEV (reference sequence). CDR3 length equals 15 residues. The CDR3 reads CASSDRGLNNEKLFF. As DNA, the CDR3 is TGTGCCAGCAGTGACAGGGGGCTCAATAATGAAAAACTGTTTTTT.

The J gene is TRBJ1-2, the V gene TRBV28; weak D call: TRBD1 (6 bases). In germline, CDR1 is MDHEN, CDR2 SYDVKM. CDR3 length: 13 amino acids. The V and J ends lost 9 bases and 3 bases respectively, with 14 bases between them. The CDR3 is CASDDRSYYGYTF. In DNA form, the CDR3 reads TGTGCCAGTGATGACAGGAGCTACTATGGCTACACCTTC.

The chain uses TRBV27 and TRBJ2-7, with TRBD1 matching 8 bases. There are 13 residues in the CDR3. CDR1 MNHEY and CDR2 SMNVEV come from the germline V gene (reference sequence). The junction had 4 bases not matched to a gene; V was cut back by 3 bases and J by 6 bases. The CDR3 reads CASSFRGRPEQYF. The CDR3 DNA is TGTGCCAGCAGTTTCAGGGGGCGCCCCGAGCAGTACTTC.

The chain uses TRBV9 and TRBJ2-2, with D perhaps being TRBD1 or TRBD2 (5 bases each). Germline assignment: CDR1 SGDLS and CDR2 YYNGEE. This CDR3 is 12 amino acids long. Trimming took off 5 bases at V and 6 bases at J, with 8 bases between the two ends. The CDR3, as DNA: TGTGCCAGCAGGGGGGTAGCCGGGGAGCTGTTTTTT. Protein product: CASRGVAGELFF.

The chain carries TRBV2 and TRBJ2-7; D remains unclear. Trimming left V 5 bases short and J 0 bases short, with 11 bases between. CDR3 size: 14 residues. Germline assignment: CDR1 SNHLY and CDR2 FYNNEI. Written as DNA, the CDR3 is TGTGCCAGCAGTCTTAAAGGGCCCTCCTACGAGCAGTACTTC. It translates to CASSLKGPSYEQYF.

The V call is TRBV4-2, the J call TRBJ2-5, with 9 bases matching TRBD2. With V trimmed by 0 bases and J by 7 bases, 9 bases remained unmatched. Germline CDR1 reads LGHNA; CDR2 reads YNFKEQ. CDR3 size: 16 residues. CDR3 nucleotides: TGTGCCAGCAGCCAAGATCTGGCTAGCGGGGTGGCGACCCAGTACTTC. It translates to CASSQDLASGVATQYF.

This clone was recorded only once. The V and J genes are TRBV6-5 and TRBJ1-2; D not certain. The length of the CDR3 is 13 residues. Germline values: CDR1 MNHEY, CDR2 SVGAGI. V dropped 6 bases and J dropped 0 bases, with 8 bases sitting between them. The CDR3 protein is CASRKTSNYGYTF. CDR3 nucleotide sequence: TGTGCCAGCAGGAAAACCTCTAACTATGGCTACACCTTC.